The 17 T cell receptor beta chains below come from one sample, sequenced in a study of blood T cell repertoires in COVID-19. The assay was immunoSEQ multiplex PCR, and TCRdb's table has in-frame clones only and misses some. Of some 310,000 clones in the sample, around 87% are singletons; the top ten hold 1%. The specimen was peripheral blood. These receptors were obtained from a man aged 50 or older with active or convalescent COVID-19.

The rearrangement uses TRBV21-1 and TRBJ2-2; TRBD2 is the table's D call, not checked against the DNA. TRBV21-1 is designated a pseudogene. The CDR3 length is 20 residues. The CDR3: CASSRDGLAGVIPNTGELFF. CDR3 nucleotides: TGTGCCAGCAGCAGGGACGGACTAGCGGGAGTCATCCCAAACACCGGGGAGCTGTTTTTT.

V usage is TRBV5-1 and J usage is TRBJ1-3; TRBD1 matches at 7 bases. In germline, CDR1 is SGHRS, CDR2 YFSETQ. V gave up 2 bases and J gave up 4 bases; unmatched junction bases: 18. This CDR3 region has 19 residues. The CDR3 is CASSFTVGAKGASGNTIYF. In DNA, the CDR3 is TGCGCCAGCAGCTTTACGGTGGGCGCAAAGGGGGCTTCGGGAAACACCATATATTTT.

The chain is built from TRBV7-9 and TRBJ1-3; D call uncertain. Germline assignment: CDR1 SEHNR and CDR2 FQNEAQ (reference sequence). The CDR3 runs 14 residues. The V and J ends lost 4 bases and 4 bases respectively, with 11 bases between them. Here the CDR3 DNA reads TGTGCCAGCAGCTCGGCTGACTCGGGAAACACCATATATTTT. It specifies CASSSADSGNTIYF.

The chain links TRBV18 to TRBJ1-4, with D maybe TRBD1 (5 bases). Trimming pared 4 bases from V and 5 bases from J, leaving 17 bases between. This CDR3 comprises 16 residues. Germline values: CDR1 KGHSH, CDR2 LQKENI. The CDR3 nucleotides are TGTGCCAGCTCACTCTCGAGCCCAGGGCTGAATGAAAAACTGTTTTTT. This translates into CASSLSSPGLNEKLFF.

V is TRBV12-3 or TRBV12-4 and J is TRBJ1-3; unclear D gene. The ends were cut back, 5 bases at V and 8 bases at J, with 13 bases in the middle. CDR3 length: 13 residues. This CDR3 is CASSPRWGDTIYF. CDR3 nucleotides: TGTGCCAGCAGTCCCCGTTGGGGAGACACCATATATTTT.

The V call is TRBV5-1, the J call TRBJ2-3; D may be TRBD2 (6 bases). Deletions cut 0 bases from V and 4 bases from J, with 12 bases between. CDR1 is SGHRS, CDR2 YFSETQ, per germline. The CDR3 contains 15 residues. For the CDR3, the DNA is TGCGCCAGCAGCTTGGCCAGTACGGGGGCAGATACGCAGTATTTT. Translated: CASSLASTGADTQYF.

The chain employs TRBV12-5 and TRBJ1-4; the match to TRBD1 covers 7 bases. Trimming removed 3 bases from V and 6 bases from J; junction bases left unmatched: 10. The CDR3 consists of 16 residues. The germline V gene encodes CDR1 LGHNT and CDR2 FRNRAP. The DNA of the CDR3 is TGTGCTAGTGGTTTTGGAAAGACAGGGTGGGATGAAAAACTGTTTTTT. Protein product: CASGFGKTGWDEKLFF.

The V gene is TRBV19, the J gene TRBJ2-1, with a weak D call TRBD2 (6 bases). CDR1 LNHDA and CDR2 SQIVND come from the germline V gene (reference sequence). The CDR3 length is 15 residues. The V and J ends lost 2 bases and 4 bases respectively, with 12 bases between them. The CDR3 DNA is TGTGCCAGTAGTATAAGTAGCGGCTTATACAATGAGCAGTTCTTC. It is translated as CASSISSGLYNEQFF.

The chain combines TRBV27 with TRBJ2-7; 7 nucleotides match TRBD2. J was trimmed by 2 bases and V by 6 bases; bases with no gene match: 7. Germline CDR1 reads MNHEY; CDR2 reads SMNVEV (reference sequence). This CDR3 has 14 residues. The CDR3 DNA reads as TGTGCCAGCAGAAGACTAGCTGAAACCTACGAGCAGTACTTC. This encodes CASRRLAETYEQYF.

The gene calls are TRBV5-8 and TRBJ2-7; 9 nucleotides match TRBD1. The germline V gene has CDR1 SGHTS and CDR2 YDEGEE. V lost 6 bases and J lost 2; bases outside the gene matches: 6. The CDR3 spans 14 residues. The CDR3 nucleotides are TGTGCCAGCATTGAGACAGGGGGACCCTACGAGCAGTACTTC. As protein: CASIETGGPYEQYF.

By proportion, this clone is medium-sized. V and J are TRBV30 and TRBJ1-2, with D possibly being TRBD1 (6 bases). Deletions cut 0 bases from V and 8 bases from J, with 13 bases between. The CDR3 extends over 13 amino acids. The germline V gene has CDR1 GTSNPN and CDR2 SVGIG (reference sequence). CDR3 protein: CAWSVAGVRGYTF. DNA of the CDR3: TGTGCCTGGAGTGTCGCAGGGGTTAGAGGCTACACCTTC.

For the CDR3, the DNA is TGTGCCAGCTCATCCGGGGACTCTGGAAACACCATATATTTT. The encoded protein is CASSSGDSGNTIYF. This sequence joins TRBV18 and TRBJ1-3, with D hard to call. The ends were cut back, 5 bases at V and 0 bases at J, with 8 bases in the middle. This CDR3 contains 14 residues. Germline CDR1 KGHSH, CDR2 LQKENI.

This sequence joins TRBV10-3 and TRBJ1-2; 9 nucleotides agree with TRBD1. The V segment lost 4 bases and the J segment 7 bases; nucleotides outside the gene matches: 4. The CDR3 extends over 13 amino acids. In germline, CDR1 is ENHRY, CDR2 SYGVKD. The CDR3 DNA reads as TGTGCCATCAGTGGGGGACAGGGAGGTGGCTACACCTTC. Residues: CAISGGQGGGYTF.

The chain has TRBV7-2 and TRBJ1-6; no definite D call. CDR1 is SGHTA and CDR2 is FQGNSA in the germline V gene. Between the trimmed V and J ends, which lost 0 bases and 9 bases, there was a span of 9 bases. The CDR3 has 14 amino acids. CDR3 amino acids: CASSLAISGSPLHF. In nucleotides, the CDR3 is TGTGCCAGCAGCTTAGCGATATCGGGTTCACCCCTCCACTTT.

The V call is TRBV5-5, the J call TRBJ1-2, with 10 bases that match TRBD1. Per the germline V gene, CDR1 is SGHKS and CDR2 is YYEKEE (reference sequence). J lost 4 bases, V lost 4 bases, and 4 bases had no gene match. The CDR3 is 14 amino acids. The CDR3 nucleotides are TGTGCCAGCAGCCTGGACAGGGGGATCTATGGCTACACCTTC. This sequence encodes CASSLDRGIYGYTF.

This clone was counted between two and nine times. This chain joins TRBV28 and TRBJ2-7, with D perhaps matching TRBD2 (5 bases). The CDR3 has 14 residues. V lost 7 bases to trimming and J lost 2 bases, with 15 bases between them. Germline-derived CDR1 and CDR2 are MDHEN and SYDVKM. The CDR3 is CASTWRAVAYEQYF. CDR3 sequence (DNA): TGTGCCAGCACCTGGCGGGCGGTCGCCTACGAGCAGTACTTC.

The chain employs TRBV24-1 and TRBJ2-3; tentatively, D is TRBD2 (5 bases). V was cut by 4 bases and J by 4 bases, with 17 bases left in between. The CDR3 covers 16 residues. CDR1 is KGHDR, CDR2 SFDVKD, per germline. The CDR3 loop reads CATSDPRDLGSDTQYF. The CDR3 DNA reads as TGTGCCACCAGTGACCCGAGGGATTTAGGCTCAGATACGCAGTATTTT.